A selection of T cell receptor beta chains follows, all from one sample in a study of cytomegalovirus exposure and HLA in healthy donors. TCRdb keeps only in-frame clones here, not all; method: immunoSEQ multiplex PCR. This sample carries over 85,000 clones, around 96% of them seen once, and the ten largest clones take roughly 0.9%. The sample was PBMCs. The receptors here all came from a woman younger than 30 in good health and CMV-seronegative. The CDR3 runs from the conserved cysteine through the conserved F or W. The D gene is left open where the match is weak. Clone size appears in some rows only: once, few, many, or a class for an expanded clone.

clone_size | j_call | d_call | v_call | cdr3_aa | cdr3_nt
- | TRBJ1-4 | - | TRBV2 | CASSDREYNEKLFF | TGTGCCAGCAGTGACCGGGAATATAATGAAAAACTGTTTTTT
- | TRBJ2-3 | TRBD1 | TRBV15 | CATSRNRGSTDTQYF | TGTGCCACCAGCAGAAACAGGGGAAGCACAGATACGCAGTATTTT
- | TRBJ2-1 | - | TRBV9 | CASSPDTGPAQWEQFF | TGTGCCAGCAGCCCCGATACAGGACCCGCACAATGGGAGCAGTTCTTC
- | TRBJ1-5 | TRBD1 | TRBV30 | CAWSPGQLNQPQHF | TGTGCCTGGAGTCCGGGACAGCTCAATCAGCCCCAGCATTTT
- | TRBJ1-2 | - | TRBV19 | CASSIVQANYGYTF | TGTGCCAGTAGTATAGTGCAGGCTAACTATGGCTACACCTTC
- | TRBJ2-1 | TRBD2 | TRBV7-6 | CASSLEGGRLPNEQFF | TGTGCCAGCAGCTTAGAAGGCGGGAGGCTACCGAATGAGCAGTTCTTC
- | TRBJ1-3 | - | TRBV11-3 | CASSLENMAGNTIYF | TGTGCCAGCAGCTTAGAAAATATGGCAGGAAACACCATATATTTT
- | TRBJ2-7 | TRBD2 | TRBV6-5 | CASSYSSGGKYEQYF | TGTGCCAGCAGTTACTCGAGCGGGGGTAAATACGAGCAGTACTTC
- | TRBJ1-1 | - | TRBV7-9 | CASSLQGMNTEAFF | TGTGCCAGCAGCTTACAGGGAATGAACACTGAAGCTTTCTTT
- | TRBJ2-5 | TRBD1 | TRBV10-3 | CAINPGGSGETQYF | TGTGCCATCAATCCAGGGGGCTCGGGAGAGACCCAGTACTTC
- | TRBJ1-5 | TRBD1 | TRBV18 | CASSPGTGANQPQHF | TGTGCCAGCTCACCCGGGACAGGGGCCAATCAGCCCCAGCATTTT
- | TRBJ2-1 | - | TRBV6-4 | CASCSVRSSYNEQFF | TGTGCCAGCTGTAGCGTTCGGAGCTCCTACAATGAGCAGTTCTTC
- | TRBJ2-5 | TRBD2 | TRBV4-2 | CASSMQREGRETQYF | TGTGCCAGCAGTATGCAGCGGGAGGGCCGGGAGACCCAGTACTTC
- | TRBJ2-1 | TRBD2 | TRBV2 | CASSVAGEGNEQFF | TGTGCCAGCAGCGTAGCGGGGGAGGGCAATGAGCAGTTCTTC
once | TRBJ1-5 | - | TRBV7-2 | CASSPGVSNQPQHF | TGTGCCAGCAGCCCAGGGGTTAGCAATCAGCCCCAGCATTTT
- | TRBJ1-6 | TRBD1 | TRBV9 | CASSAPLGQENSPLHF | TGTGCCAGCAGCGCCCCTCTGGGACAGGAAAATTCACCCCTCCACTTT
once | TRBJ2-2 | TRBD2 | TRBV27 | CASGLARTGELFF | TGTGCCTCGGGACTAGCACGAACCGGGGAGCTGTTTTTT
- | TRBJ2-7 | TRBD1 | TRBV7-6 | CASSLGQGVYEQYF | TGTGCCAGCAGCCTCGGACAGGGGGTCTACGAGCAGTACTTC
- | TRBJ1-2 | TRBD1 | TRBV19 | CASSGQGTDYGYTF | TGTGCCAGTAGCGGCCAGGGGACAGACTATGGCTACACCTTC
- | TRBJ1-4 | - | TRBV9 | CASSGGTLEKLFF | TGTGCCAGCAGCGGGGGGACACTTGAAAAACTGTTTTTT
- | TRBJ1-5 | - | TRBV7-9 | CASSLGGGTNQPQHF | TGTGCCAGCAGCTTAGGCGGGGGGACAAATCAGCCCCAGCATTTT
- | TRBJ2-1 | TRBD2 | TRBV2 | CASDGPGTSVYNEQFF | TGTGCCAGCGATGGGCCGGGGACTAGCGTCTACAATGAGCAGTTCTTC
- | TRBJ2-1 | - | TRBV28 | CASSFPTRTRVSYNEQFF | TGTGCCAGCAGTTTCCCGACTAGGACGCGCGTCTCCTACAATGAGCAGTTCTTC
once | TRBJ1-1 | - | TRBV7-2 | CASSYAGTGEAFF | TGTGCCAGCAGCTATGCCGGTACAGGGGAAGCTTTCTTT
- | TRBJ1-2 | TRBD1 | TRBV27 | CASSRQGRGYTF | TGTGCCAGCAGCCGACAGGGTCGAGGCTACACCTTC
- | TRBJ2-7 | - | TRBV7-9 | CASSPPTGKQYF | TGTGCCAGCAGCCCGCCGACTGGTAAGCAGTACTTC
once | TRBJ1-1 | - | TRBV19 | CASSIDSWNTEAFF | TGTGCCAGTAGTATTGACAGTTGGAACACTGAAGCTTTCTTT
- | TRBJ1-6 | - | TRBV6-1 | CASSALDNYNSPLHF | TGTGCCAGCAGTGCGTTAGACAATTATAATTCACCCCTCCACTTT
- | TRBJ2-1 | TRBD2 | TRBV7-8 | CASSPGTTNEQFF | TGTGCCAGCAGCCCCGGGACTACCAATGAGCAGTTCTTC
- | TRBJ2-5 | TRBD1 | TRBV10-3 | CAISEPGQGGETQYF | TGTGCCATCAGTGAACCGGGACAGGGGGGTGAGACCCAGTACTTC
- | TRBJ2-1 | - | TRBV6-4 | CASSVSADNNEQFF | TGTGCCAGCAGTGTATCAGCGGATAACAATGAGCAGTTCTTC
- | TRBJ2-5 | TRBD2 | TRBV9 | CASSRTSGTLQPQETQYF | TGTGCCAGCAGCAGGACTAGCGGGACCCTACAGCCCCAAGAGACCCAGTACTTC
- | TRBJ2-1 | - | TRBV11-3 | CASSARSPSVIGYNEQFF | TGTGCCAGCAGCGCCCGAAGCCCTAGCGTCATAGGCTACAATGAGCAGTTCTTC
- | TRBJ1-3 | TRBD1 | TRBV7-7 | CASSDGQAGNTIYF | TGTGCTAGCAGCGACGGACAGGCTGGAAACACCATATATTTT
- | TRBJ1-4 | TRBD1 | TRBV29-1 | CSVEPDRGEKLFF | TGCAGCGTTGAACCTGACAGGGGGGAAAAACTGTTTTTT
- | TRBJ1-2 | TRBD1 | TRBV7-9 | CASSSPGQLPGYTF | TGTGCCAGCAGCTCGCCGGGACAGTTGCCTGGCTACACCTTC
- | TRBJ2-7 | TRBD1 | TRBV5-4 | CASNAPTGGREQYF | TGTGCCAGCAACGCACCAACAGGGGGTCGGGAGCAGTACTTC
- | TRBJ2-3 | TRBD1 | TRBV29-1 | CSVWTGTPSSTDTQYF | TGCAGCGTTTGGACAGGCACTCCCTCTAGCACAGATACGCAGTATTTT
- | TRBJ2-5 | - | TRBV5-6 | CASSLNLAETQYF | TGTGCCAGCAGCTTAAATTTAGCAGAGACCCAGTACTTC
- | TRBJ1-2 | TRBD1 | TRBV4-2 | CASSQLGQANYGYTF | TGTGCCAGCAGCCAGTTAGGACAGGCTAACTATGGCTACACCTTC
- | TRBJ1-3 | TRBD1 | TRBV5-1 | CASSSTGSSGNTIYF | TGCGCCAGCAGTTCGACAGGGAGCTCTGGAAACACCATATATTTT
- | TRBJ2-7 | - | TRBV15 | CATSSPLLSYEQYF | TGTGCCACCAGCAGCCCTCTACTCTCCTACGAGCAGTACTTC
once | TRBJ1-5 | - | TRBV6-1 | CASSANFRASGSGQHF | TGTGCCAGCAGTGCAAATTTTCGGGCCTCCGGGAGCGGCCAGCATTTT
medium-sized | TRBJ1-2 | TRBD1 | TRBV4-2 | CASSHDRDRGEGYTF | TGTGCCAGCAGCCATGACCGGGACAGGGGCGAGGGCTACACCTTC
- | TRBJ2-5 | - | TRBV7-7 | CASSLEYF | TGTGCTAGCAGCCTTGAGTACTTC
- | TRBJ2-7 | - | TRBV7-9 | CASSPDSRGYNEQYF | TGTGCCAGCAGCCCAGATTCCAGGGGCTATAACGAGCAGTACTTC
- | TRBJ2-7 | TRBD2 | TRBV9 | CASSVGLAGDGQYF | TGTGCCAGCAGCGTAGGGTTAGCGGGAGATGGGCAGTACTTC
- | TRBJ1-4 | - | TRBV6-1 | CASSEGREANEKLFF | TGTGCCAGCAGTGAAGGCCGGGAGGCTAATGAAAAACTGTTTTTT
- | TRBJ2-3 | - | TRBV5-4 | CASSRQPGLLTDTQYF | TGTGCCAGCAGCCGTCAACCGGGACTCCTGACAGATACGCAGTATTTT
- | TRBJ2-5 | - | TRBV7-4 | CASSLEPAHSRETQYF | TGTGCCAGCAGCTTAGAACCGGCCCACTCGCGGGAGACCCAGTACTTC
- | TRBJ2-1 | TRBD1 | TRBV7-9 | CASSSGQGAVHEQFF | TGTGCCAGCAGCTCAGGACAGGGGGCGGTACATGAGCAGTTCTTC
- | TRBJ2-7 | - | TRBV20-1 | CSASKNYEQYF | TGCAGTGCTAGCAAAAACTACGAGCAGTACTTC
- | TRBJ2-1 | TRBD2 | TRBV29-1 | CSVEVGGFGYNEQFF | TGCAGCGTTGAAGTGGGGGGGTTCGGATACAATGAGCAGTTCTTC
- | TRBJ2-7 | TRBD1 | TRBV5-6 | CASSPGQGPYEQYF | TGTGCCAGCAGCCCTGGACAGGGGCCGTACGAGCAGTACTTC